Reported below is one T cell receptor (beta chain). Its antigen is undetermined. It was with a sample-barcoded 5' primer and a J-beta primer mix that a second PCR of roughly 7 to 11 cycles was run. TCRdb re-analysed the 5' RACE reads in MiXCR, keeping a single row per CDR3 protein. Altogether roughly 1.6 million distinct CDR3 sequences are present, almost 35% being singletons, with the ten largest covering around 11%. This sample is drawn from a study of blood T cells in healthy people across ages. Study-wide findings and caveats: Considered underestimates were the diversity estimates obtained from one million T cells. CMV status of donors was unknown, possibly confounding expanded clonotype changes.

V was cut by 2 bases and J by 14 bases, with 13 bases left in between. There are 12 residues in the CDR3. Germline values: CDR1 SEHNR, CDR2 FQNEAQ (reference sequence). The sequenced material came from blood. The V and J genes are TRBV7-9 and TRBJ2-4; the D gene is possibly TRBD1 (6 bases). The sequence was collected from a woman in her twenties or thirties in good health. The DNA of the CDR3 is TGTGCCAGCAGCTTACAGGACAGTGGGAAGTACTTC. It specifies CASSLQDSGKYF.